What follows is one T cell receptor (beta chain) and its context. It has no known antigen specificity. Base qualities were left out, and no much larger clone turns up one base away. The data belong to a study of shared clonotypes between healthy human individuals (dated by TCRdb to about 2020). Background on the whole study: The cohort comprised two women and three men aged 18 to 49 years. To estimate repertoire size and how much clonotype sharing occurs between individuals, the study deeply sequenced the blood TCR repertoires of a handful of healthy adults. For each donor, three plates each were used for CD4 naive and CD4 memory, two plates were used for CD8 naive, and one plate was used for CD8 memory. Leukapheresis yielded between about 0.85 and 10 billion PBMCs per donor. To increase sequencing depth and limit assay-specific biases, TCR repertoire library preparation and sequencing were carried out by different laboratories using diverse techniques.

Trimming takes 7 bases from V and 0 bases from J, and the germline ends sit 8 bases apart. Looking up the germline V gene (reference sequence) yields CDR1 MNHNY and CDR2 SVGAGI. The CDR3 runs 13 residues from the cysteine to the phenylalanine. Just the 39-base CDR3 DNA is kept, in frame starting at base 1. The donors were healthy, HIV-negative adults who had no recently reported acute infections or vaccinations. Only Caucasian adults living in Nashville, Tennessee, USA were represented among the donors. CD4+ T cells were enriched through magnetic negative selection, after which naive cells were positively selected on CD45RA and the remaining negative fraction served as the memory subset. After blood collection by leukapheresis, PBMCs were isolated using Ficoll-Histopaque density gradient centrifugation and then cryopreserved in the vapor phase of liquid nitrogen. Analytical flow cytometry was used to check the purity and quantity of each magnetically sorted T cell population. Genomic DNA was isolated from every sorted fraction and measured by UV absorbance on a Nanodrop 2000c.

The research as a whole found: Across a few donors, approximately 5% of naive CD4, roughly 3.3% of naive CD8, 2% to 2.5% of memory CD4, and 0.4% of memory CD8 clonotypes were shared. Pairwise subsampling led to the expectation that sequencing depth would affect the degree of clonotype sharing among donors. Because the study included only a small number of donors, the genetic and exposure-history diversity represented was limited. Even with the large sequencing depth, rarefaction of the sorted-subset datasets indicated that sequencing was incomplete. Sampling was limited to blood, and TCR repertoires in tissue likely differ from TCR repertoires in blood. Larger estimated clonotype richness was generally found for naive subsets than for memory subsets. Clonotypes shared by all four sorted-subset donors showed higher generation probabilities than non-shared clonotypes.

Using the deep immunoSEQ assay, multiplex PCR amplified TCR CDR3 regions from genomic DNA. Extracted genomic DNA from each cell subset was spread evenly across all wells of several immunoSEQ 96-well plates, with each plate serving as a replicate. Each replicate PCR for sorted subsets received around 200 ng genomic DNA, equal to roughly 33,000 T cell genomes. The purified libraries were quantified using a Qubit 3.0 fluorometer, sized with a Bioanalyzer 2100, and then quantified again using the KAPA Library Quantification kit. A separate single-read 150-cycle Illumina NextSeq 550 flow cell was used to sequence each immunoSEQ 96-well plate. The study's processing was this. The immunoSEQ output contained only junctional sequences without quality scores, so filtering could not match that applied to full-length reads. To assign V/J genes and CDR3, sequences were annotated using PyIR, a Python wrapper for IgBLAST v1.9, with IMGT germline references. Reads were filtered out if the reads had weak V/J assignments (E-value above 1e-6), no CDR3, stop codons, out-of-frame junctions, or ambiguous translated residues. V3J clonotypes were defined by identical inferred V gene, J gene, and CDR3 amino acid sequence. The percentage overlap between two repertoires was calculated by dividing the number of shared unique clonotypes by the size of the smaller repertoire. Three approaches were used to assess repertoire richness: RTK rarefaction, the Chao1 estimator, and Recon v2.1 estimates of unobserved clonotypes. For all TCRbeta clonotypes obtained by the gDNA method from a handful of donors, generation probabilities were computed with OLGA. TCRdb provides this immuneACCESS table in a form limited to in-frame rearrangements. Some clones are lacking; in checked studies, under half of them reflect an unresolved V gene, and why the rest are absent is not known. D and trimming come from the DNA, and the V and J calls and clone size come from that table. The table for this sample lists hundreds of thousands of clones; around 97% of them were counted only once. Jointly, the top ten make up about 0.06% of the sample.

The source of this sequence is a woman in her 30s in good health. The V and J segments used are TRBV6-6 and TRBJ2-3; the D gene cannot be named for sure. The sample was naive CD4+ T cells sorted from blood. Reading the label with the study, this specimen's cell subset or site is: CD45RA+ positively selected. The CDR3 protein sequence reads: CASTQHSTDTQYF. Read as DNA, the sequence is TGTGCCAGCACCCAACACAGCACAGATACGCAGTATTTT.